This entry lists 6 T cell receptor beta chains sequenced from one sample in a study of OX40 agonist ivuxolimab in advanced cancers. Using immunoSEQ multiplex PCR, the repertoire was profiled, and TCRdb retains in-frame clones only, with some absent. Found here are about 50,000 clones, roughly 89% of them singletons; the top ten hold about 0.62%. The sequencing here drew on CD4+ or CD8+ T cells sorted from blood, taken in a trial of the OX40 agonist ivuxolimab. The source of these receptors is an adult with an advanced solid tumor such as melanoma, head and neck, liver or kidney cancer.

CDR3 sequence (DNA): TGCGCCAGCAGCCACCCTGTCTGGGCCAACGTCCTGACTTTC. It encodes CASSHPVWANVLTF. The chain links TRBV4-1 to TRBJ2-6; D gene uncertain. The germline V gene has CDR1 MGHRA and CDR2 YSYEKL. The V end lost 3 bases, the J end lost 5 bases, and 8 bases lay between the germline ends. The CDR3 runs to 14 residues.

The V gene is TRBV14, the J gene TRBJ2-1, with 7 bases aligning to TRBD2. The germline CDR1 and CDR2 sequences are SGHDN and FVKESK. With 1 base clipped from V and 8 bases from J, the junction kept 8 bases outside the gene matches. This CDR3 is 15 amino acids long. CDR3 DNA: TGTGCCAGCAGCCAAGGTGGGAGGGCAGTGGATGAGCAGTTCTTC. Protein product: CASSQGGRAVDEQFF.

The DNA for the CDR3 is TGTGCCAGCAGCGGGACTAGCGGGAGTTATGAGCAGTTCTTC. It is translated as CASSGTSGSYEQFF. The J gene is TRBJ2-1, the V gene TRBV2, with 14 positions matching TRBD2. Germline-derived CDR1 and CDR2 are SNHLY and FYNNEI. V lost 6 bases to trimming and J lost 8 bases; unmatched junction nucleotides: 3. This CDR3 region has 14 residues.

The rearrangement links TRBV7-9 to TRBJ2-5; 13 bases fit TRBD2. The CDR3 extends over 15 amino acids. The germline gives CDR1 SEHNR, CDR2 FQNEAQ (reference sequence). V trimming: 5 bases; J trimming: 6 bases; junction bases outside the gene matches: 6. The CDR3 sequence: CASSHGLAGEKTQYF. The CDR3, as DNA: TGTGCCAGCAGCCATGGACTAGCGGGAGAAAAGACCCAGTACTTC.

The J gene is TRBJ2-7, the V gene TRBV7-2; 12 bases are shared with TRBD2. The CDR3 runs to 17 residues. V lost 5 bases and J lost 3; bases outside the gene matches: 11. Germline loops: CDR1 SGHTA, CDR2 FQGNSA. This chain's CDR3 is CASSRFGTSGQFYEQYF. CDR3 DNA sequence: TGTGCCAGCAGCCGGTTCGGGACTAGCGGGCAGTTCTACGAGCAGTACTTC. Full variable domain (outside the CDR3, taken from reference TRBV7-2 and TRBJ2-7): GAGVSQSPSNKVTEKGKDVELRCDPISGHTALYWYRQSLGQGLEFLIYFQGNSAPDKSGLPSDRFSAERTGGSVSTLTIQRTQQEDSAVYLCASSRFGTSGQFYEQYFGPGTRLTVT.

This clone occurred a few times. This chain connects TRBV5-1 to TRBJ2-5; a possible D gene is TRBD1 (6 bases). CDR1 is SGHRS and CDR2 is YFSETQ in the germline V gene. V was shortened by 1 base and J by 4 bases, with 8 bases between the two germline ends. The CDR3 totals 13 residues. For the CDR3, the DNA is TGCGCCAGCAGCTTGTCAGGGGCAGAGACCCAGTACTTC. Translated: CASSLSGAETQYF.